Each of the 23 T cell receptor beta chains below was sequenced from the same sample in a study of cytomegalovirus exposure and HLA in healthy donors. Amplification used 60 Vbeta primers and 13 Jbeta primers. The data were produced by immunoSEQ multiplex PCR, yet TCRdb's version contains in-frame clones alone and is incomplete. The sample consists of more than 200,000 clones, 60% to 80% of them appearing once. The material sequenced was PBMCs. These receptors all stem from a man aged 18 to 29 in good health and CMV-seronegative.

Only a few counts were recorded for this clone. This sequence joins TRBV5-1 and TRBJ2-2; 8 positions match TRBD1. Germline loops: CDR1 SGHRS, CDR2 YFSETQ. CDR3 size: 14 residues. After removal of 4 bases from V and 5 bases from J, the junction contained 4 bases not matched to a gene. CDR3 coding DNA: TGCGCCAGCAGCACCGGACAGGGTACCGGGGAGCTGTTTTTT. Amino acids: CASSTGQGTGELFF. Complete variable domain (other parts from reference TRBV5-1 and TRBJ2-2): KAGVTQTPRYLIKTRGQQVTLSCSPISGHRSVSWYQQTPGQGLQFLFEYFSETQRNKGNFPGRFSGRQFSNSRSEMNVSTLELGDSALYLCASSTGQGTGELFFGEGSRLTVL.

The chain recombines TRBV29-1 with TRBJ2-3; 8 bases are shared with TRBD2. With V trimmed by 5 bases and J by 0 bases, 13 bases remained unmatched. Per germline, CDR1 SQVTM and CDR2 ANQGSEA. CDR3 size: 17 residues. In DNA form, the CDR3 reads TGCAGCGTTACCGGGACTAGGGCCGGACTTAGCACAGATACGCAGTATTTT. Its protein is CSVTGTRAGLSTDTQYF.

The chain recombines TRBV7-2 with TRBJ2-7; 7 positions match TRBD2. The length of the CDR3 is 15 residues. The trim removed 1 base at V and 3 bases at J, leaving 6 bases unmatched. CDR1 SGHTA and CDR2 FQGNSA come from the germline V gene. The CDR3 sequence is CASSLVASGGYEQYF. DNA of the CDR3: TGTGCCAGCAGCTTAGTCGCTAGCGGAGGCTACGAGCAGTACTTC. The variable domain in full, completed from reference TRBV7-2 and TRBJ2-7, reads GAGVSQSPSNKVTEKGKDVELRCDPISGHTALYWYRQSLGQGLEFLIYFQGNSAPDKSGLPSDRFSAERTGGSVSTLTIQRTQQEDSAVYLCASSLVASGGYEQYFGPGTRLTVT.

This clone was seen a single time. CDR3 in DNA: TGTGCCAGCAGCGAATCGAGCGGTAGCACAGATACGCAGTATTTT. Protein sequence: CASSESSGSTDTQYF. The chain uses TRBV9 and TRBJ2-3; D might be TRBD2 (5 bases). Per the germline V gene, CDR1 is SGDLS and CDR2 is YYNGEE. The CDR3 extends over 15 amino acids. The V end was cut by 3 bases, the J end by 0 bases, with 11 bases between.

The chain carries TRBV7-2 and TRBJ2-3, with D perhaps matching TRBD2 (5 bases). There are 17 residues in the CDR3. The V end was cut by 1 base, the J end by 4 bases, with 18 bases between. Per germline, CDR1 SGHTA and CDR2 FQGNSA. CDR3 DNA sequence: TGTGCCAGCAGCTTAGGGGCCCCTATTGCGGGTGCAGATACGCAGTATTTT. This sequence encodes CASSLGAPIAGADTQYF.

This CDR3 is CASSEGQGGAGYTF. The CDR3 bases are TGTGCCAGCAGCGAGGGACAGGGGGGTGCTGGCTACACCTTC. This rearrangement joins TRBV7-3 to TRBJ1-2, with 11 bases matching TRBD1. Germline V lookup: CDR1 SGHTA, CDR2 FQGTGA. The CDR3 is 14 residues long. The V and J ends lost 5 bases and 7 bases, in that order; junction bases with no gene match: 6. The whole variable domain, filled in from reference TRBV7-3 and TRBJ1-2, reads GAGVSQTPSNKVTEKGKYVELRCDPISGHTALYWYRQSLGQGPEFLIYFQGTGAADDSGLPNDRFFAVRPEGSVSTLKIQRTERGDSAVYLCASSEGQGGAGYTFGSGTRLTVV.

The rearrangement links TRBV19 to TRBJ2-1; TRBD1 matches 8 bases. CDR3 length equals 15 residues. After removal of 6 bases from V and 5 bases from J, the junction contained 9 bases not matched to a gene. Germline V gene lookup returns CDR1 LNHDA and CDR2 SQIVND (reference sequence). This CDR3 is CASRKQGALDNEQFF. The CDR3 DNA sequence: TGTGCCAGTAGGAAGCAGGGGGCTCTCGACAATGAGCAGTTCTTC.

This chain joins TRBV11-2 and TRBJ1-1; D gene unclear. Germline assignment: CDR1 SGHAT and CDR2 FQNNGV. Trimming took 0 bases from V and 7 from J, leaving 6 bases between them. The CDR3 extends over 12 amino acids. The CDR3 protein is CASSLDPFEAFF. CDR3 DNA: TGTGCCAGCAGCTTAGATCCATTTGAAGCTTTCTTT.

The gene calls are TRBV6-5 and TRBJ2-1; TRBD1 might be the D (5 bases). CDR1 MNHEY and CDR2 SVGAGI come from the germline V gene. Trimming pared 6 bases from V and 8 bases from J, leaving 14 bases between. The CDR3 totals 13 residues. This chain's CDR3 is CASSPVGADEQFF. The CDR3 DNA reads TGTGCCAGCAGCCCGGTAGGGGCCGATGAGCAGTTCTTC.

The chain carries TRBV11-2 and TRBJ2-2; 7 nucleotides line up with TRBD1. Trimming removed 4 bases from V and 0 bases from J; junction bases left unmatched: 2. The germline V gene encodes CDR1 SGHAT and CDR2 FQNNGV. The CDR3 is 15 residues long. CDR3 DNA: TGTGCCAGCAGCTCGGGACAGCCGAACACCGGGGAGCTGTTTTTT. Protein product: CASSSGQPNTGELFF.

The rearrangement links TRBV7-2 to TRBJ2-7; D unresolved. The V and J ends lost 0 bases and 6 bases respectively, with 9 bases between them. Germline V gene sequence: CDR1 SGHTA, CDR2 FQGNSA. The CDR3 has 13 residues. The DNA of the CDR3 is TGTGCCAGCAGCTTAGCTACTGGGCGCGAGCAGTACTTC. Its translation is CASSLATGREQYF.

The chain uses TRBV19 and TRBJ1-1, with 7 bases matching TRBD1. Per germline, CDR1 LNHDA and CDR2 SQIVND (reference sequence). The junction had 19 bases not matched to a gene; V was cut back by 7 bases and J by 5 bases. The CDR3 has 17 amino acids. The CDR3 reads CASTPIPTGRLRTEAFF. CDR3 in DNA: TGTGCCAGTACCCCTATACCGACAGGGAGGTTGAGGACTGAAGCTTTCTTT.

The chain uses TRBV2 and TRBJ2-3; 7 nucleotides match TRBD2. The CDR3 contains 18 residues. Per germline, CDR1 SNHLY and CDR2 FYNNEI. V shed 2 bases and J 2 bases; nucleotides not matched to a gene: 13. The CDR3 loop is CASSEPGGTTLPTDTQYF. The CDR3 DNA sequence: TGTGCCAGCAGTGAACCTGGGGGGACTACACTACCCACAGATACGCAGTATTTT.

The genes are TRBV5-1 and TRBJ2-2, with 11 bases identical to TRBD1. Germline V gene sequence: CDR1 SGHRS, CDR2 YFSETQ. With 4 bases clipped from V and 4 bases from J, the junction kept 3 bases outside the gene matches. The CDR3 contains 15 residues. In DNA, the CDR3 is TGCGCCAGCAGCCCCGGGACAGGGGGCACCGGGGAGCTGTTTTTT. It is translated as CASSPGTGGTGELFF. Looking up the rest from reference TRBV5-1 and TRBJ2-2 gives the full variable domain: KAGVTQTPRYLIKTRGQQVTLSCSPISGHRSVSWYQQTPGQGLQFLFEYFSETQRNKGNFPGRFSGRQFSNSRSEMNVSTLELGDSALYLCASSPGTGGTGELFFGEGSRLTVL.

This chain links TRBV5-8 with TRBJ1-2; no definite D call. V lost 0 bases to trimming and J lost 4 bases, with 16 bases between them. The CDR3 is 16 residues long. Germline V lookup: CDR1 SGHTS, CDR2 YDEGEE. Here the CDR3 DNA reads TGTGCCAGCAGCTTGGGCTTAATATTGGGCTCCTATGGCTACACCTTC. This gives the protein CASSLGLILGSYGYTF.

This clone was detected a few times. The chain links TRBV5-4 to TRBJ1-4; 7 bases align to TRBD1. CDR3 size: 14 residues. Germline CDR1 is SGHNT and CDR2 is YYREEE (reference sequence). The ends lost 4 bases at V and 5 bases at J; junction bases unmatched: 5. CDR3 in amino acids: CASSNDRVNEKLFF. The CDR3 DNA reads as TGTGCCAGCAGCAACGACAGGGTAAATGAAAAACTGTTTTTT.

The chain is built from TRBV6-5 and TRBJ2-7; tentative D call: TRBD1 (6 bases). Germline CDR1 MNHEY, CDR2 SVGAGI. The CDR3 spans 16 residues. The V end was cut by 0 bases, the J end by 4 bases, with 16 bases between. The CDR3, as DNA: TGTGCCAGCAGTTACTCACCCAGAGGGGGTACGTACGAGCAGTACTTC. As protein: CASSYSPRGGTYEQYF.

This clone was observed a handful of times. In DNA form, the CDR3 reads TGTGCCAGCAGTTTATCTGAGACTAGCGGTACCTACGAGCAGTACTTC. This codes for CASSLSETSGTYEQYF. The J gene is TRBJ2-7, the V gene TRBV28; the match to TRBD2 covers 9 bases. Unmatched junction bases numbered 6, after V lost 1 base and J lost 2 bases. The CDR3 covers 16 residues. From germline, CDR1 is MDHEN and CDR2 SYDVKM.

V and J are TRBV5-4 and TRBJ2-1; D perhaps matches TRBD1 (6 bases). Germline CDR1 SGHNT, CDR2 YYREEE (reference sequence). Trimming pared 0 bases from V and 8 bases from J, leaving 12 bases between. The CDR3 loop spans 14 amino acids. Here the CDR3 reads CASSLVGARDEQFF. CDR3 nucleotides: TGTGCCAGCAGCTTGGTGGGGGCTAGGGATGAGCAGTTCTTC.

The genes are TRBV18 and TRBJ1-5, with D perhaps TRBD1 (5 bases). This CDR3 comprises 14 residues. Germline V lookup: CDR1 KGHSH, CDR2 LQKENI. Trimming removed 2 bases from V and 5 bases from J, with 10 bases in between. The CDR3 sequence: CASSPAGNDQPQHF. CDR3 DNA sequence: TGTGCCAGCTCACCAGCAGGGAACGATCAGCCCCAGCATTTT.

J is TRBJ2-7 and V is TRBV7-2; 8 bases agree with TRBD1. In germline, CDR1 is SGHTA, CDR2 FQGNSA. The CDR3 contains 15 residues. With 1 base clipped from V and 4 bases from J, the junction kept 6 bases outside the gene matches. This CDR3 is CASSLDPQGAYEQYF. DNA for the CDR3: TGTGCCAGCAGCTTAGACCCCCAGGGGGCTTACGAGCAGTACTTC.

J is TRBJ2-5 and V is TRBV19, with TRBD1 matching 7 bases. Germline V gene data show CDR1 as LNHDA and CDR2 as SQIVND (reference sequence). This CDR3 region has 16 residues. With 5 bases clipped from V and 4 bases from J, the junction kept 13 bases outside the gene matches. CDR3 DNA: TGTGCCAGTAGTCAACGGACGGGACAGAGCGGAGAGACCCAGTACTTC. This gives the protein CASSQRTGQSGETQYF.

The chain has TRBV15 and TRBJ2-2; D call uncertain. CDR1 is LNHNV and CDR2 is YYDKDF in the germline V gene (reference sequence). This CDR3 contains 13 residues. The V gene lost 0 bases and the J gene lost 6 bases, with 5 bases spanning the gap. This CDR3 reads CATSRDLSGELFF. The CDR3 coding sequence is TGTGCCACCAGCAGAGACCTTTCCGGGGAGCTGTTTTTT.